This TCR beta chain was identified during a study of cytomegalovirus exposure and HLA in healthy donors. Study conclusions and caveats: According to the study, around 180 TCR beta chains were cytomegalovirus-associated. In vitro assays verified that a few CMV-associated chains recognized CMV antigens specifically.

Measured with immunoSEQ multiplex PCR; TCRdb has only the in-frame clones, and not every one. In the table there are about 250,000 clones, roughly 87% of which are singletons. This clone was detected only a few times. What it recognizes is unknown. This CDR3 region has 11 residues. Per germline, CDR1 KGHSH and CDR2 LQKENI. The V end lost 3 bases, the J end lost 1 base, and 0 bases lay between the germline ends. The source is a man between 18 and 29 years old in good health and CMV-seropositive. J is TRBJ1-1 and V is TRBV18; D is unresolved. Sequenced: PBMCs. CDR3 sequence (DNA): TGTGCCAGCTCACCGAACACTGAAGCTTTCTTT. It specifies CASSPNTEAFF.